The clone carrying this T cell receptor (beta chain) was seen ten or more times. What it recognizes is unknown. These data are taken from a study of glioma-infiltrating T cells. Amplification of TCR alpha and beta CDR3 regions from RNA used iRepertoire nested multiplex PCR. MiXCR, run by TCRdb on the multiplex PCR reads, gives a single entry per CDR3 protein. The repertoire has around 100,000 distinct CDR3 sequences, less than 30% of them found once; the top ten carry around 40%. Whole-study results and caveats: Gliomas, especially low-grade, showed above-expected tissue-blood divergence; non-neoplastic patients showed below. CDR3 overlap between tissue and blood was very small.

The germline V gene encodes CDR1 MNHEY and CDR2 SVGEGT. V was clipped by 5 bases and J by 4 bases, with 11 bases between them. This CDR3 contains 13 residues. J is TRBJ1-1 and V is TRBV6-2 or TRBV6-3; D remains unclear. The source is a human donor with low-grade glioma or glioblastoma, undergoing nonglioma brain surgery, or in good health (not recorded which). Sequenced: glioma tissue, nonneoplastic brain tissue, or PBMCs (not recorded which). The CDR3 nucleotides are TGTGCCAGCAGTAAGATGAGGCGCACTGAAGCTTTCTTT. Amino acid sequence: CASSKMRRTEAFF.